This is a list of T cell receptor beta chains from one sample in a study of cytomegalovirus exposure and HLA in healthy donors. Using immunoSEQ multiplex PCR, the repertoire was profiled, and TCRdb retains in-frame clones only, with some absent. The repertoire holds about 160,000 clones, with 82% as singletons. The specimen was PBMCs. Receptors were obtained from a girl under 18 in good health and CMV-seropositive. Each CDR3 is given without its conserved first and last residue. The order of the fields is CDR3 length, V gene, J gene, CDR3 protein.

len: 12; v_gene: TRBV10-3; j_gene: TRBJ2-3; CDR3aa: AISDLAGADTQY
len: 12; v_gene: TRBV5-6; j_gene: TRBJ1-2; CDR3aa: ASADIIGDYGYT
len: 11; v_gene: TRBV27; j_gene: TRBJ2-1; CDR3aa: ASSEGTGGEQF
len: 11; v_gene: TRBV14; j_gene: TRBJ2-5; CDR3aa: ASSQTRAAEAN
len: 13; v_gene: TRBV4-1; j_gene: TRBJ2-7; CDR3aa: ASTMSGTNPYEQY
len: 13; v_gene: TRBV15; j_gene: TRBJ2-1; CDR3aa: ATSTSGGGYNEQF
len: 13; v_gene: TRBV7-2; j_gene: TRBJ2-7; CDR3aa: ASSPTGQDTYEQY
len: 11; v_gene: TRBV6-5; j_gene: TRBJ2-4; CDR3aa: ASSSTSGNIQY
len: 11; v_gene: TRBV7-3; j_gene: TRBJ2-7; CDR3aa: ASSLGGFAQQY
len: 11; v_gene: TRBV7-2; j_gene: TRBJ1-2; CDR3aa: ASSEAGAYGYT